This is a list of T cell receptor beta chains from one sample in a study of T cells expressing NK-cell markers. TCRdb derives one entry per CDR3 protein from the 5' RACE reads, leaving out DNA. Found here are 200,000 to 300,000 distinct CDR3 sequences; the top ten clones hold approximately 0.39%. Sequencing input: blood T cells: a sorted CD56 or NKG2C T cell subset, CD4+ or CD8+ T cells, or bulk PBMC T cells (not recorded which). The receptors were gathered from a man younger than 30 in good health. Each CDR3 is given with its conserved first and last residue. Some rows mark clone size as missing; the rest say once, few, many or name a class of expanded clone.

TRBJ2-1 | TRBV6-1 | NA | CASTAAGASNEQFF
TRBJ1-4 | TRBV9 | NA | CASSVMGSATNEKLFF
TRBJ2-3 | TRBV20-1 | NA | CSAWTGETDTQYF
TRBJ2-7 | TRBV15 | NA | CATSRDLGSSYEQYF
TRBJ2-3 | TRBV29-1 | NA | CSVAQGSTDTQYF
TRBJ2-1 | TRBV28 | NA | CASSLDIFSYNEQFF
TRBJ2-1 | TRBV7-6 | NA | CASSSIAGEVGEQFF
TRBJ1-5 | TRBV6-5 | NA | CASSYGAGTPYHF
TRBJ1-1 | TRBV5-5 | NA | CASSIGHVKNTEAFF
TRBJ2-5 | TRBV12-3/TRBV12-4 | NA | CASREGEETQYF
TRBJ2-5 | TRBV12-3/TRBV12-4 | medium-sized | CASSLRGQETQYF
TRBJ1-1 | TRBV15 | NA | CATSRVVMTTSNTEAFF
TRBJ1-3 | TRBV9 | NA | CASSASWAGNTIYF
TRBJ2-4 | TRBV19 | NA | CASSTFSRGAGHIQYF
TRBJ2-3 | TRBV7-2 | NA | CASSSRPLDTQYF
TRBJ2-3 | TRBV5-6 | NA | CASSLSSGRFADTQYF
TRBJ1-3 | TRBV19 | NA | CASSIASTAGNTIYF
TRBJ2-1 | TRBV12-3/TRBV12-4 | NA | CASSSPPGPPAF
TRBJ2-5 | TRBV28 | NA | CASSLLAGVEKTQYF
TRBJ1-5 | TRBV6-6 | NA | CASSPRQQQPQHF
TRBJ2-5 | TRBV29-1 | NA | CSVEPGRFGETQYF
TRBJ2-1 | TRBV5-1 | NA | CASRNGFRSNEQFF
TRBJ1-1 | TRBV5-1 | NA | CASRNGQGVTEAFF
TRBJ1-6 | TRBV12-3/TRBV12-4 | NA | CASSSTGTGNSPLHF
TRBJ2-7 | TRBV6-5 | NA | CASSYSNGGSYEQYF